This T cell receptor beta chain was sequenced in a study of blood T cell repertoires in COVID-19. Authors' data handling: Estimates of nucleated cell counts were drawn from the amplification of reference gene primers. Sequencing was performed with immunoSEQ multiplex PCR; in TCRdb, only in-frame clones are kept and a portion is missing. V and J calls and clone size are those listed in that table; D and trimming were worked out from the DNA. The profile shows roughly 70,000 clones, roughly 84% of them singletons. The CDR3 has 14 amino acids. V was cut by 4 bases and J by 2 bases, with 11 bases left in between. From germline, CDR1 is MNHEY and CDR2 SMNVEV (reference sequence).

Sequenced material: peripheral blood. The chain is built from TRBV27 and TRBJ1-2; D perhaps matches TRBD1 (6 bases). The receptor was isolated from a woman aged 60-70 years with acute or convalescent COVID-19. The CDR3 is CASSWTVGNYGYTF. The CDR3 coding sequence is TGTGCCAGCAGTTGGACAGTCGGAAACTATGGCTACACCTTC.